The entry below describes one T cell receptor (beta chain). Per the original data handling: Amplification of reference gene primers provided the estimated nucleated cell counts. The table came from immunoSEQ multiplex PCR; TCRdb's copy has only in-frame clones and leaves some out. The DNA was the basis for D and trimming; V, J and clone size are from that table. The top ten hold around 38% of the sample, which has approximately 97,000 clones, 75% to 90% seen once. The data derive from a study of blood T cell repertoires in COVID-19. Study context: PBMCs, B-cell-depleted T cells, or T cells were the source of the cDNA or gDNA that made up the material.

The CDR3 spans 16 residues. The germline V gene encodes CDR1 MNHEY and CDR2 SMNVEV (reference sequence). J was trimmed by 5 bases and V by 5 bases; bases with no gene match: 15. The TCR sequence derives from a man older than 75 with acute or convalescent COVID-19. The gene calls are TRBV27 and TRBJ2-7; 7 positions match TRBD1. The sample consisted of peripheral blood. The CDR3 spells CASSLRDRALGDEQYF. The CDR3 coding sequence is TGTGCCAGCAGTCTCCGTGACAGGGCCTTGGGGGACGAGCAGTACTTC.